This TCR beta chain was recovered during a study of cytomegalovirus exposure and HLA in healthy donors. Points from the study as a whole: Follow-up analysis found HLA locus-dependent TCR association rates, highest for DRB1 and lowest for HLA-C. Using the classifier, cytomegalovirus status was reportedly diagnosed with high specificity and sensitivity.

Worth noting for this clone: Its target is not known.

V was shortened by 4 bases and J by 6 bases, with 18 bases between the two germline ends. There are 15 residues in the CDR3. Germline assignment: CDR1 SEHNR and CDR2 FQNEAQ (reference sequence). The PCR made use of 60 Vbeta and 13 Jbeta primers. Assay used: immunoSEQ multiplex PCR; TCRdb lists only in-frame clones, some missing. The sample shows 150,000 to 200,000 clones, about 88% of them seen only once. The material sequenced was PBMCs. This rearrangement joins TRBV7-9 to TRBJ1-2; perhaps TRBD1 as D (5 bases). The clonotype originates from a man between 18 and 29 years old in good health and CMV-seropositive. For the CDR3, the DNA is TGTGCCAGCAGCTCAGCCGGAGGGGAGTTGCATGGCTACACCTTC. This gives the protein CASSSAGGELHGYTF.